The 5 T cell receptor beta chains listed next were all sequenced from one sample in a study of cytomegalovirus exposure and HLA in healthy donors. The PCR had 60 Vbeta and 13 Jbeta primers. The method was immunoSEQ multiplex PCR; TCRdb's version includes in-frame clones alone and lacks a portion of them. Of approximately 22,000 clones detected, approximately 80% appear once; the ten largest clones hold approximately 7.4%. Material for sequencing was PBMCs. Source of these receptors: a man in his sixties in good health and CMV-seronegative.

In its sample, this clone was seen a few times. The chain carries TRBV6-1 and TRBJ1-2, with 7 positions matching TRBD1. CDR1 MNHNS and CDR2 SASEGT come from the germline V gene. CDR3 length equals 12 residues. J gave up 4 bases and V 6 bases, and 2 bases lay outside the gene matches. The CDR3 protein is CASSRGFYGYTF. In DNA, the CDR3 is TGTGCCAGCAGCAGGGGGTTCTATGGCTACACCTTC.

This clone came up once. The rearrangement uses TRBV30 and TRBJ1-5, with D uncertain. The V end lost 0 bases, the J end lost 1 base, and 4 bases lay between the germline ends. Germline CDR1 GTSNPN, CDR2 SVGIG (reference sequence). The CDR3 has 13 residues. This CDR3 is CAWSVQSNQPQHF. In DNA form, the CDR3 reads TGTGCCTGGAGTGTACAGAGCAATCAGCCCCAGCATTTT.

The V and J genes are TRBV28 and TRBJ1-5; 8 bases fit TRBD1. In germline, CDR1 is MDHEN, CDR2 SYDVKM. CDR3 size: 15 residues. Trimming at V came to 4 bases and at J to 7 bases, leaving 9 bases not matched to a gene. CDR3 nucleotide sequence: TGTGCCAGCAGTTCCGCGACAGGGGCCTACCAGCCCCAGCATTTT. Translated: CASSSATGAYQPQHF.

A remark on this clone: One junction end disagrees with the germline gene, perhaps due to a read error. CDR3 in DNA: TGTGCTAGCAGCAGGGACTACTACAATGAGCAGTTCTTC. It specifies CASSRDYYNEQFF. V usage is TRBV7-7 and J usage is TRBJ2-1; 7 nucleotides line up with TRBD2. Looked up from germline, CDR1 is SSHAT and CDR2 is FNYEAQ (reference sequence). The CDR3 extends over 13 amino acids.

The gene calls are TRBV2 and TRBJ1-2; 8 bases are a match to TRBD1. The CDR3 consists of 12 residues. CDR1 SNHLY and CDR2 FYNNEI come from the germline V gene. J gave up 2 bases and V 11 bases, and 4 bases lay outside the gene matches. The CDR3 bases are TGTGCCGGCGGACAGGGCAACTATGGCTACACCTTC. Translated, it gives CAGGQGNYGYTF.